Listed here are 16 T cell receptor beta chains from one sample, sequenced in a study of T cells in Graves' hyperthyroidism and ophthalmopathy (dated by TCRdb to about 2019). The receptor library was made with multiplex PCR. The run used an Illumina HiSeq 2000. The TCR beta CDR3 regions were amplified from the RNA transcripts. For the first round of RT-PCR on the TCR CDR3, the HTBI primer set was used together with the Qiagen OneStep RT-PCR kit. The public sequencing data were trimmed at Q25 with fastp and processed into clonotypes with MiXCR by TCRdb, which kept only in-frame beta chains. Merged by CDR3 protein, the rows form single entries marked with the most common genes and DNA. The sample has 480,000 or so distinct CDR3 sequences on record, 14% of them singletons. 15% to 20% of the sample comes from the top ten. Source material: blood. These receptors all stem from a woman aged 18-29 years with Graves' hyperthyroidism.

The V call is TRBV7-3, the J call TRBJ2-2; D possibly corresponds to TRBD1 (6 bases). V gave up 5 bases and J gave up 2 bases, with 15 bases separating them. The CDR3 loop spans 16 amino acids. CDR1 and CDR2 from the germline V gene are SGHTA and FQGTGA. The CDR3 reads CASSPGSGHNTGELFF. Written as DNA, the CDR3 is TGTGCCAGCAGCCCGGGTTCGGGACACAACACCGGGGAGCTGTTTTTT.

The J gene is TRBJ2-7, the V gene TRBV30; D remains unclear. The CDR3 runs to 12 residues. The ends were cut back, 2 bases at V and 2 bases at J, with 7 bases in the middle. CDR1 GTSNPN and CDR2 SVGIG come from the germline V gene (reference sequence). The CDR3 reads CAWSKFPYEQYF. The CDR3 DNA is TGTGCCTGGAGTAAGTTCCCCTACGAGCAGTACTTC.

The chain has TRBV10-3 and TRBJ2-1; perhaps TRBD2 as D (6 bases). There are 13 residues in the CDR3. V dropped 8 bases and J dropped 2 bases, with 10 bases sitting between them. CDR1 and CDR2 from the germline V gene are ENHRY and SYGVKD. This chain's CDR3 is CAIRETTYNEQFF. CDR3 DNA sequence: TGTGCCATCCGGGAGACCACCTACAATGAGCAGTTCTTC.

This clonotype was counted between two and nine times. The chain couples TRBV12-3 or TRBV12-4 to TRBJ1-4; 7 nucleotides match TRBD1. The ends lost 2 bases at V and 6 bases at J; junction bases unmatched: 15. This CDR3 comprises 18 residues. The CDR3 spells CASSLRGWQGGMYEKLFF. DNA of the CDR3: TGTGCCAGCAGTTTAAGAGGTTGGCAGGGGGGGATGTATGAAAAACTGTTTTTT.

This clonotype was counted many times. V and J are TRBV18 and TRBJ1-2; tentative D call: TRBD1 (5 bases). In germline, CDR1 is KGHSH, CDR2 LQKENI. V lost 2 bases and J 0 bases, leaving 19 bases between the germline ends. The CDR3 spans 18 residues. CDR3: CASSPGGQGSAANYGYTF. As DNA, the CDR3 is TGTGCCAGCTCACCAGGTGGGCAGGGATCGGCAGCTAACTATGGCTACACCTTC. Using reference TRBV18 and TRBJ1-2 for the parts outside the CDR3, the full variable domain is NAGVMQNPRHLVRRRGQEARLRCSPMKGHSHVYWYRQLPEEGLKFMVYLQKENIIDESGMPKERFSAEFPKEGPSILRIQQVVRGDSAAYFCASSPGGQGSAANYGYTFGSGTRLTVV.

This clonotype was counted at least ten times. V is TRBV9 and J is TRBJ2-5; tentative D call: TRBD2 (6 bases). This CDR3 spans 17 amino acids. In germline, CDR1 is SGDLS, CDR2 YYNGEE. Trimming left V 0 bases short and J 0 bases short, with 15 bases between. CDR3 amino acids: CASSVGHWGEYQETQYF. CDR3 in DNA: TGTGCCAGCAGCGTAGGTCATTGGGGGGAGTACCAAGAGACCCAGTACTTC.

Many counts were recorded for this clonotype. The chain uses TRBV27 and TRBJ2-1, with 14 bases lining up with TRBD2. This CDR3 has 15 amino acids. With V trimmed by 10 bases and J by 0 bases, 2 bases remained unmatched. Germline V CDR1 and CDR2: MNHEY, SMNVEV (reference sequence). As DNA, the CDR3 is TGTGCCATCGGACTAGCGGGAGGCTCCTACAATGAGCAGTTCTTC. Translation: CAIGLAGGSYNEQFF.

In this sample, this clonotype turned up once. J is TRBJ1-3 and V is TRBV7-9; the D is unclear. CDR1 is SEHNR, CDR2 FQNEAQ, per germline (reference sequence). V lost 6 bases and J lost 8, with 8 bases in between. The CDR3 consists of 11 residues. CDR3 region: CASSKIYTIYF. CDR3 nucleotide sequence: TGTGCCAGCAGTAAAATTTACACCATATATTTT.

This clonotype was detected many times. The rearrangement uses TRBV19 and TRBJ2-1, with D possibly matching TRBD1 (6 bases). The CDR3 covers 13 residues. From germline, CDR1 is LNHDA and CDR2 SQIVND (reference sequence). The V and J ends lost 8 bases and 0 bases respectively, with 8 bases between them. The CDR3 DNA is TGTGCCAGTGGGACAACCTCCTACAATGAGCAGTTCTTC. Its protein is CASGTTSYNEQFF.

This clonotype was found a few times. This chain uses TRBV10-2 with TRBJ2-1; D is perhaps TRBD2 (6 bases). Per germline, CDR1 WSHSY and CDR2 SAAADI. Deletions cut 3 bases from V and 3 bases from J, with 15 bases between. CDR3 size: 16 residues. The CDR3 reads CASSDGASDFYNEQFF. The CDR3 DNA is TGCGCCAGCAGTGATGGTGCTAGCGACTTCTACAATGAGCAGTTCTTC.

This clonotype was seen many times. This sequence joins TRBV6-5 and TRBJ1-1; D gene ambiguous. CDR3 length: 16 amino acids. Germline values: CDR1 MNHEY, CDR2 SVGAGI. V lost 0 bases, J lost 0 bases, and 11 bases lay in between. This CDR3 is CASSYSAGRMNTEAFF. The CDR3 bases are TGTGCCAGCAGTTACTCGGCGGGTCGAATGAACACTGAAGCTTTCTTT.

This clonotype showed up many times. The V and J genes are TRBV29-1 and TRBJ2-5; D possibly corresponds to TRBD1 (5 bases). The germline CDR1 and CDR2 sequences are SQVTM and ANQGSEA. The CDR3 contains 14 residues. V gave up 2 bases and J gave up 1 base, with 11 bases separating them. As DNA, the CDR3 is TGCAGCGTTGAAAGCCAGGGCCCCCAAGAGACCCAGTACTTC. Its protein product is CSVESQGPQETQYF. Combining the CDR3 with reference TRBV29-1 and TRBJ2-5 gives the whole variable domain SAVISQKPSRDICQRGTSLTIQCQVDSQVTMMFWYRQQPGQSLTLIATANQGSEATYESGFVIDKFPISRPNLTFSTLTVSNMSPEDSSIYLCSVESQGPQETQYFGPGTRLLVL.

This clonotype has at least ten counts. This chain links TRBV4-1 with TRBJ2-3, with 8 bases identical to TRBD2. The CDR3 spans 17 residues. Germline-derived CDR1 and CDR2 are MGHRA and YSYEKL. The ends lost 5 bases at V and 3 bases at J; junction bases unmatched: 13. CDR3 amino acids: CASSYSSSGRETDTQYF. The CDR3 coding sequence is TGCGCCAGCAGCTATTCGAGCTCCGGGAGGGAGACAGATACGCAGTATTTT.

This clonotype came up many times. The chain links TRBV11-2 to TRBJ2-1; D may be TRBD1 (5 bases). The CDR3 sequence is 14 residues long. Germline-derived CDR1 and CDR2 are SGHAT and FQNNGV. V lost 4 bases to trimming and J lost 6 bases, with 13 bases between them. The CDR3 reads CASSSGPGSNEQFF. CDR3 sequence (DNA): TGTGCCAGCAGCTCAGGGCCAGGGTCCAATGAGCAGTTCTTC.

There are many counts of this clonotype. The chain links TRBV28 to TRBJ2-7, with D unclear. Germline values: CDR1 MDHEN, CDR2 SYDVKM. V gave up 6 bases and J gave up 2 bases, with 11 bases separating them. The CDR3 sequence is 13 residues long. CDR3 region: CASSSLPPYEQYF. In DNA form, the CDR3 reads TGTGCCAGCAGCTCCCTGCCCCCCTACGAGCAGTACTTC. The full variable domain, its missing parts supplied by reference TRBV28 and TRBJ2-7, is DVKVTQSSRYLVKRTGEKVFLECVQDMDHENMFWYRQDPGLGLRLIYFSYDVKMKEKGDIPEGYSVSREKKERFSLILESASTNQTSMYLCASSSLPPYEQYFGPGTRLTVT.

In the case of this clonotype: A read error may account for a junction end that differs from germline. V and J are TRBV5-1 and TRBJ2-3, with 8 bases fitting TRBD2. Germline-derived CDR1 and CDR2 are SGHRS and YFSETQ. The CDR3 loop spans 17 amino acids. The DNA of the CDR3 is TGTGCCAGCAGCCCCCAAAGTACGCGGGAGGTCACAGATACGCAGTATTTT. The encoded protein is CASSPQSTREVTDTQYF.